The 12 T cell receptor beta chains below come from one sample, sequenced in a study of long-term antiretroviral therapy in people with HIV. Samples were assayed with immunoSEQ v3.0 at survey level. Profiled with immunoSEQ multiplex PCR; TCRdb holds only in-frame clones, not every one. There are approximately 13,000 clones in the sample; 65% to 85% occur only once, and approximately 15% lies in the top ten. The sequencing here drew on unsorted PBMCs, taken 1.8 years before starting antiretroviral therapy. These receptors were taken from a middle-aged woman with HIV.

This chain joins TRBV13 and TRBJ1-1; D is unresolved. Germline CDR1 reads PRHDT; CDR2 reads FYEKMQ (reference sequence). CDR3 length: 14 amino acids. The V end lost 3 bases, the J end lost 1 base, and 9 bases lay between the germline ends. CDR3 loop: CASSFPPTNTEAFF. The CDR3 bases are TGTGCCAGCAGCTTCCCACCCACGAACACTGAAGCTTTCTTT.

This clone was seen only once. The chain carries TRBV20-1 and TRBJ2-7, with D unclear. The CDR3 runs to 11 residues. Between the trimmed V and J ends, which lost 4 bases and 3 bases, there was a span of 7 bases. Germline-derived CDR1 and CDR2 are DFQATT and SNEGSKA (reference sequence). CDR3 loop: CSANTVYEQYF. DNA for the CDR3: TGCAGTGCTAATACGGTCTACGAGCAGTACTTC.

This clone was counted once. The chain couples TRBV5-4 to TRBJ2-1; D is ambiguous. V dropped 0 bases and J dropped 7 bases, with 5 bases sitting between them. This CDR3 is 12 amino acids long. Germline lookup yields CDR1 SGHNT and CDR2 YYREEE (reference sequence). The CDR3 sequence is CASSLDSNEQFF. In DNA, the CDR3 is TGTGCCAGCAGCTTGGACTCGAATGAGCAGTTCTTC.

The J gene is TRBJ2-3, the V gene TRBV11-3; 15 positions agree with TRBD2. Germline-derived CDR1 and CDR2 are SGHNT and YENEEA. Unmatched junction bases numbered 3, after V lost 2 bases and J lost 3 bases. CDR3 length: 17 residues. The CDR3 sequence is CASSLRTSGRATDTQYF. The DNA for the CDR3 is TGTGCCAGCAGCTTAAGGACTAGCGGGAGGGCTACAGATACGCAGTATTTT.

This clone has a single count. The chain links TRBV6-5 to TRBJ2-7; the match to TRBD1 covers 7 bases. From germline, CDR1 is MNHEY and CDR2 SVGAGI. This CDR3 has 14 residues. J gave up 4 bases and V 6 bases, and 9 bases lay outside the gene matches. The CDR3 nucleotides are TGTGCCAGCAGAAACCGGGACAGAGGATACGAGCAGTACTTC. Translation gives CASRNRDRGYEQYF.

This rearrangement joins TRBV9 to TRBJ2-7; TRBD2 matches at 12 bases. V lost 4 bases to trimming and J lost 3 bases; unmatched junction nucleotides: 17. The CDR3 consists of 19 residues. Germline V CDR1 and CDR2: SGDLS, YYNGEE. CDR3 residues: CASSPRTSGIFFADYEQYF. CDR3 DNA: TGTGCCAGCAGCCCCCGGACTAGCGGGATATTTTTCGCCGACTACGAGCAGTACTTC.

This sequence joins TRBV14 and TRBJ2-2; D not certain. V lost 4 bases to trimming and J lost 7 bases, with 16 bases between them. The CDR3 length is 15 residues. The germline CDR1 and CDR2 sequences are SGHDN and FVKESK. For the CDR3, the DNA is TGTGCCAGCAGCCGAACAGAGATAATAGGCGGGGAGCTGTTTTTT. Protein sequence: CASSRTEIIGGELFF.

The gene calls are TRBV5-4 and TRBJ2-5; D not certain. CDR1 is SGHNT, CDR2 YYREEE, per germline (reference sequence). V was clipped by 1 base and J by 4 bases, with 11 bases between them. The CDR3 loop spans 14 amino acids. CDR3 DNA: TGTGCCAGCAGCTTGACGGATGCCACAGAGACCCAGTACTTC. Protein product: CASSLTDATETQYF.

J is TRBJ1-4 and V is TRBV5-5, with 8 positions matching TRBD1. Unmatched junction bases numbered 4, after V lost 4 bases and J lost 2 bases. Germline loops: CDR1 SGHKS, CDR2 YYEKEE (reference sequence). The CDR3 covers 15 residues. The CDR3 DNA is TGTGCCAGCAGCCCAGGGGGCCAGACTAATGAAAAACTGTTTTTT. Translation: CASSPGGQTNEKLFF.

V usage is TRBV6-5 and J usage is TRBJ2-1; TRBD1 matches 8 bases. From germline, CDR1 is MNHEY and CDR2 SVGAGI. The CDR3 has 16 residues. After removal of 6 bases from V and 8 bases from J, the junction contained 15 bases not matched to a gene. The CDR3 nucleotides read TGTGCCAGCAGGTACGCGACAGGGGATATTAGCTATGAGCAGTTCTTC. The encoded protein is CASRYATGDISYEQFF.

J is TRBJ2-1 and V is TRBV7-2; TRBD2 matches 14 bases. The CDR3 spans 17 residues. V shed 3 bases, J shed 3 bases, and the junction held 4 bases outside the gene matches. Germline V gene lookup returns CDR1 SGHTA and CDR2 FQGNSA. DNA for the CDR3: TGTGCCAGCAGCTTGGGACTAGCGGGAGCCCGCTACAATGAGCAGTTCTTC. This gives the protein CASSLGLAGARYNEQFF. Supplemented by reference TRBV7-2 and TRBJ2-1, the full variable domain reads GAGVSQSPSNKVTEKGKDVELRCDPISGHTALYWYRQSLGQGLEFLIYFQGNSAPDKSGLPSDRFSAERTGGSVSTLTIQRTQQEDSAVYLCASSLGLAGARYNEQFFGPGTRLTVL.

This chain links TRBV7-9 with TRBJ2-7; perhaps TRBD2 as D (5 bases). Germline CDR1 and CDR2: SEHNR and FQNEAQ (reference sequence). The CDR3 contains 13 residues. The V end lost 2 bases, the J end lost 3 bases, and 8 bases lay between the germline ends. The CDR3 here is CASSLRGLYEQYF. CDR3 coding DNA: TGTGCCAGCAGCTTACGGGGTCTCTACGAGCAGTACTTC.